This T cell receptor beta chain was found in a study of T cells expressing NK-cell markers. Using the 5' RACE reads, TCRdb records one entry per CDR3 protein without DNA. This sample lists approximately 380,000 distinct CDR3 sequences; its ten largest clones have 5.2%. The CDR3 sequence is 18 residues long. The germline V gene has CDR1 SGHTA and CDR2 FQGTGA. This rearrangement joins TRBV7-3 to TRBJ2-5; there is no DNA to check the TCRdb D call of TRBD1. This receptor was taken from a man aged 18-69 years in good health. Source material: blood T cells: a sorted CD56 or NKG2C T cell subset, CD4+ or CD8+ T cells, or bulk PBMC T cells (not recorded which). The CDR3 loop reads CASSLRPFAGPFGETQYF.